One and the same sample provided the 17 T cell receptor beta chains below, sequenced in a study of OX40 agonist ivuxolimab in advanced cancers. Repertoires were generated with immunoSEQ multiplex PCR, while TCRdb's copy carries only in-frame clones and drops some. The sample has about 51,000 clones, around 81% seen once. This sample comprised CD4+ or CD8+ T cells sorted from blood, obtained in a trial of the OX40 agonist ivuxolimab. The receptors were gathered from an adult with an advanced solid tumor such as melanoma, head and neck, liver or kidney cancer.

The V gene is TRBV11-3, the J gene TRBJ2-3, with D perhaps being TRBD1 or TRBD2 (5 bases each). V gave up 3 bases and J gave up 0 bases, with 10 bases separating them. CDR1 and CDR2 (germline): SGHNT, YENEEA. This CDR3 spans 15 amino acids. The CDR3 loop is CASSFEGTSTDTQYF. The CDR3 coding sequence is TGTGCCAGCAGCTTTGAGGGGACGAGCACAGATACGCAGTATTTT.

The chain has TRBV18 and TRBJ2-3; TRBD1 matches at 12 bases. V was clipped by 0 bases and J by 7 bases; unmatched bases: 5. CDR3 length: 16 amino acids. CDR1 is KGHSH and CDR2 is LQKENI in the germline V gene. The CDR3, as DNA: TGTGCCAGCTCACCACCGGGACAGGGGGCAATGAATACGCAGTATTTT. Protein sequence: CASSPPGQGAMNTQYF.

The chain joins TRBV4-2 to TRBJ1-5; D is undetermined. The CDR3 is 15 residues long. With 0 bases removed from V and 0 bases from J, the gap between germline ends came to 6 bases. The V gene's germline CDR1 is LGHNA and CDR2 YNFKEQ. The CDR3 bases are TGTGCCAGCAGCCAAGAGACGGATAGCAATCAGCCCCAGCATTTT. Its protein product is CASSQETDSNQPQHF.

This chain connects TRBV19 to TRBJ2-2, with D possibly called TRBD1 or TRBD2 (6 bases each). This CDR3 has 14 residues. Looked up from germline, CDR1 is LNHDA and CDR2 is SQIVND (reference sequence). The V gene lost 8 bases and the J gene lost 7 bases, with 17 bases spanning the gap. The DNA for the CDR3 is TGTGCCAGTGCCCCGGGGGCGCGGGTCGGGGAGCTGTTTTTT. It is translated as CASAPGARVGELFF.

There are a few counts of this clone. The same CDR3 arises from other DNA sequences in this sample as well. CDR3 residues: CASSKRHVTSYEQYF. The CDR3 bases are TGTGCCAGCAGTAAAAGACACGTAACATCCTACGAGCAGTACTTC. The gene calls are TRBV6-5 and TRBJ2-7, with no clear D. The CDR3 runs to 15 residues. Per the germline V gene, CDR1 is MNHEY and CDR2 is SVGAGI. V lost 5 bases and J lost 1, with 15 bases in between.

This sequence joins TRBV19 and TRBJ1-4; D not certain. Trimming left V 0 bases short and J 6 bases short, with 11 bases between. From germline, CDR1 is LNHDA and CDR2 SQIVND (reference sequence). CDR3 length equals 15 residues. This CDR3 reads CASSIDVPWDEKLFF. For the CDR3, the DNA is TGTGCCAGTAGTATAGATGTCCCCTGGGATGAAAAACTGTTTTTT. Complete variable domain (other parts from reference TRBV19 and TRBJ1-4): DGGITQSPKYLFRKEGQNVTLSCEQNLNHDAMYWYRQDPGQGLRLIYYSQIVNDFQKGDIAEGYSVSREKKESFPLTVTSAQKNPTAFYLCASSIDVPWDEKLFFGSGTQLSVL.

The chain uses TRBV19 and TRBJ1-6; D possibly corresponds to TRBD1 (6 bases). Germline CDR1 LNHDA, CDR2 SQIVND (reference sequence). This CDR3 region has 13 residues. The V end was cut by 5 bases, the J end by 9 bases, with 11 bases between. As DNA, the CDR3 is TGTGCCAGTAGTCCCACCAGGGGTTCACCCCTCCACTTT. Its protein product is CASSPTRGSPLHF.

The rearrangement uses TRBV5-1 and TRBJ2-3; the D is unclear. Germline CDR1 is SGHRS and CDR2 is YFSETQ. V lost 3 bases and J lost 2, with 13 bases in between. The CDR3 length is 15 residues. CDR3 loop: CASSSHGRNTDTQYF. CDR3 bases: TGCGCCAGCAGCTCACACGGACGCAACACAGATACGCAGTATTTT.

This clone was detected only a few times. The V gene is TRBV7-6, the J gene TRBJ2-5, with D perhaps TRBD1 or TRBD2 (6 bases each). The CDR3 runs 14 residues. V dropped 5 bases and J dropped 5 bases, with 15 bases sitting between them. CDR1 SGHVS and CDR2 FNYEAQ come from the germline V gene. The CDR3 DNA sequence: TGTGCCAGCAGCACTGGGGGGCCCGGGGAGACCCAGTACTTC. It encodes CASSTGGPGETQYF.

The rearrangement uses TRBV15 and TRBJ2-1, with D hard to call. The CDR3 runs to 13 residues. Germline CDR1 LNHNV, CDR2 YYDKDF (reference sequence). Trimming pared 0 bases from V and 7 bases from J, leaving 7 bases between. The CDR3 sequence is CATSRDGANEQFF. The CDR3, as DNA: TGTGCCACCAGCAGAGATGGTGCGAATGAGCAGTTCTTC.

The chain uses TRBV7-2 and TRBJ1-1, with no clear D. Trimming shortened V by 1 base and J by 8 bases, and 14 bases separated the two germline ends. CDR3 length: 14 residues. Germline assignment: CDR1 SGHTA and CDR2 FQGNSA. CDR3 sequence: CASSLESGGGEAFF. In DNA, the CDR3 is TGTGCCAGCAGCTTAGAGTCCGGAGGAGGGGAAGCTTTCTTT.

CDR3 sequence reads: CASSLGLAGTYEQYF. Written as DNA, the CDR3 is TGTGCCAGCAGCTTAGGACTAGCGGGGACATACGAGCAGTACTTC. The chain carries TRBV11-2 and TRBJ2-7; 11 nucleotides match TRBD2. The CDR3 is 15 residues long. The V segment lost 1 base and the J segment 4 bases; nucleotides outside the gene matches: 3. The germline V gene has CDR1 SGHAT and CDR2 FQNNGV.

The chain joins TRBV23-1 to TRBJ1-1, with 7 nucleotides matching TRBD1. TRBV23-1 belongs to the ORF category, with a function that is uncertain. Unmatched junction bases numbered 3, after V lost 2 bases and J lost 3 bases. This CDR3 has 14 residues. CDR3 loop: CASSQEGAYTEAFF. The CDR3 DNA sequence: TGCGCCAGCAGTCAAGAGGGGGCGTACACTGAAGCTTTCTTT.

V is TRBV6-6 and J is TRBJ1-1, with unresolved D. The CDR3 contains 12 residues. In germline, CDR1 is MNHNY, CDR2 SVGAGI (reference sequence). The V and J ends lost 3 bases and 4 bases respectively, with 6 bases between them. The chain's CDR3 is CASSYGGTEAFF. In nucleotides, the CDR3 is TGTGCCAGCAGTTATGGTGGCACTGAAGCTTTCTTT.

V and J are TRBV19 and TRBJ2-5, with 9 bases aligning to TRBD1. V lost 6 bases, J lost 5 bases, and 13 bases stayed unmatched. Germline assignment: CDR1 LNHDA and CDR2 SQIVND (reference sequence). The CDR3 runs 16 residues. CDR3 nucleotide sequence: TGTGCCAGTAGAGCCGGGACAGGGTTTAGCGCGGAGACCCAGTACTTC. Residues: CASRAGTGFSAETQYF.

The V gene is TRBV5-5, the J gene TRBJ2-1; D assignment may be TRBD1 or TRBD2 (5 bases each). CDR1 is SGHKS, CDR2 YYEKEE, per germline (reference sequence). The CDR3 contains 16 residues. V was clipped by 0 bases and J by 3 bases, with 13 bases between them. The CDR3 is CASSLEPGSHYNEQFF. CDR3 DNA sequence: TGTGCCAGCAGCTTGGAGCCAGGGAGTCACTACAATGAGCAGTTCTTC.

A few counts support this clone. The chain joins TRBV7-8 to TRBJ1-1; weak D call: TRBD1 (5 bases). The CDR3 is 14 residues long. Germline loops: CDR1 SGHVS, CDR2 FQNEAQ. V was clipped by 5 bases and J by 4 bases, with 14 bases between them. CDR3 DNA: TGTGCCAGCAGCGGCCCCGCGGGGGGCACTGAAGCTTTCTTT. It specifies CASSGPAGGTEAFF.